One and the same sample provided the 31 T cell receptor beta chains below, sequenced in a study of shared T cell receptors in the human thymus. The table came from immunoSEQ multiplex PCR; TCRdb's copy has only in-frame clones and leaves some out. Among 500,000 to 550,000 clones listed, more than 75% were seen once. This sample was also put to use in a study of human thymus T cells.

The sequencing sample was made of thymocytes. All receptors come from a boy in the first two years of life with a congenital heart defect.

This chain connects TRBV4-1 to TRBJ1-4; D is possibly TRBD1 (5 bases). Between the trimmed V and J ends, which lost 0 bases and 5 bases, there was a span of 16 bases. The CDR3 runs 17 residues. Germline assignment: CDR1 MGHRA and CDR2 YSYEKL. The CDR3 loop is CASSQDPKGRGNEKLFF. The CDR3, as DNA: TGCGCCAGCAGCCAAGATCCGAAGGGGCGGGGAAATGAAAAACTGTTTTTT.

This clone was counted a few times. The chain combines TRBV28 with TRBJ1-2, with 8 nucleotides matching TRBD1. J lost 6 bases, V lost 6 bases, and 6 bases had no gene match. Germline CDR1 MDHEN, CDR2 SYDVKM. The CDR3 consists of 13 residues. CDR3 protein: CASSRETGDGYTF. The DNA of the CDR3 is TGTGCCAGCAGCCGTGAGACAGGGGATGGCTACACCTTC.

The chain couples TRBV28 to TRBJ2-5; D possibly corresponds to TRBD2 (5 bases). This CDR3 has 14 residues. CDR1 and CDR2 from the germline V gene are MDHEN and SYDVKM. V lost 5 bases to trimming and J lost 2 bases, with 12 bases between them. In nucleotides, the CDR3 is TGTGCCAGCAGTCCACCGGGATCTCAAGAGACCCAGTACTTC. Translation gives CASSPPGSQETQYF.

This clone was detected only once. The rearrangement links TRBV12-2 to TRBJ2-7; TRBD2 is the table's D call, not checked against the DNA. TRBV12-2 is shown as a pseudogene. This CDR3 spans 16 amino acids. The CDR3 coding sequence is TGTGCAAGTCGCCCCCCACTCGGGACTAGCTCCTACGAGCAGTACTTC. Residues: CASRPPLGTSSYEQYF.

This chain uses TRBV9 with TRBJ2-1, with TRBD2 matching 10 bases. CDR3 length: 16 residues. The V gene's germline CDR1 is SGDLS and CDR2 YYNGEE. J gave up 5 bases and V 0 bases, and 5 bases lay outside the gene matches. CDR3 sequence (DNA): TGTGCCAGCAGCGTAGGCCGAGCGGGAGGGCACAATGAGCAGTTCTTC. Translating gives CASSVGRAGGHNEQFF. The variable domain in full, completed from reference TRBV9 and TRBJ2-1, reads DSGVTQTPKHLITATGQRVTLRCSPRSGDLSVYWYQQSLDQGLQFLIQYYNGEERAKGNILERFSAQQFPDLHSELNLSSLELGDSALYFCASSVGRAGGHNEQFFGPGTRLTVL.

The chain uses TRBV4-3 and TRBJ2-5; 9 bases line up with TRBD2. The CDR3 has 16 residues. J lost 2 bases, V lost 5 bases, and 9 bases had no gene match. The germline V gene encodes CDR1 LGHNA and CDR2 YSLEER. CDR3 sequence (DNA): TGCGCCAGCAGCGAAGGGTTCCTAGCGGGGCAAGAGACCCAGTACTTC. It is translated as CASSEGFLAGQETQYF.

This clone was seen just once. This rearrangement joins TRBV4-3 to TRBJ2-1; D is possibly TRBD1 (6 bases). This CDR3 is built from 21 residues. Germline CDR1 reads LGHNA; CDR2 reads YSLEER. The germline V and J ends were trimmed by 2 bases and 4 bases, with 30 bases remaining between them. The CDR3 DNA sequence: TGCGCCAGCAGCCAATGGCCCGTTCGGAATGTAGTTTACAGGGATTACAATGAGCAGTTCTTC. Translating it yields CASSQWPVRNVVYRDYNEQFF.

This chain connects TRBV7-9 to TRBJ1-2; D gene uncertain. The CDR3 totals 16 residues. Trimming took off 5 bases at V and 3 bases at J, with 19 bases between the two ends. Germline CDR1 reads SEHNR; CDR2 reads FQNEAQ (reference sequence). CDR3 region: CASSPTTQRVDYGYTF. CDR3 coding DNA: TGTGCCAGCAGCCCAACCACCCAGCGTGTGGACTATGGCTACACCTTC. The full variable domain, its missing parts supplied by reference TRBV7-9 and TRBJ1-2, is DTGVSQNPRHKITKRGQNVTFRCDPISEHNRLYWYRQTLGQGPEFLTYFQNEAQLEKSRLLSDRFSAERPKGSFSTLEIQRTEQGDSAMYLCASSPTTQRVDYGYTFGSGTRLTVV.

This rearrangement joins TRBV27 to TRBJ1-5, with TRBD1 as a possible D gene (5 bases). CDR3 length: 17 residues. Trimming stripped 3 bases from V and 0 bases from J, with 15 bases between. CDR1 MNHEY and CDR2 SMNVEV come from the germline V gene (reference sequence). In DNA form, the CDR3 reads TGTGCCAGCAGTTTCCCCCCAGGGAGGTATAGCAATCAGCCCCAGCATTTT. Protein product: CASSFPPGRYSNQPQHF.

CDR3 nucleotides: TGCGCCAGCAGCCAAGAAGGGAGGGCCTCAGAGACCCAGTACTTC. Translated: CASSQEGRASETQYF. This chain connects TRBV4-3 to TRBJ2-5; 7 bases fit TRBD2. The V and J ends lost 0 bases and 4 bases, in that order; junction bases with no gene match: 5. Germline V gene lookup returns CDR1 LGHNA and CDR2 YSLEER. CDR3 length: 15 residues.

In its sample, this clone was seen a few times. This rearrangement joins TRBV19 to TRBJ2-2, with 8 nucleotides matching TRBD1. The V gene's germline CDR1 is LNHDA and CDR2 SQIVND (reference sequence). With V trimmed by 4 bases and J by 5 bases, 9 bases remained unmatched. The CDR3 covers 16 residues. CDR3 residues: CASSTADRERTGELFF. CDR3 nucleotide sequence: TGTGCCAGTAGTACCGCGGACAGGGAACGGACCGGGGAGCTGTTTTTT.

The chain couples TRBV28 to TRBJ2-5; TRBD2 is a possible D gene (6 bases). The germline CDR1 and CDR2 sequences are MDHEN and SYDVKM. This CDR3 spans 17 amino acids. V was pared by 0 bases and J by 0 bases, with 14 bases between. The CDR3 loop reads CASSLCGVAAYQETQYF. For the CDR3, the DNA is TGTGCCAGCAGTTTATGCGGAGTAGCGGCGTACCAAGAGACCCAGTACTTC.

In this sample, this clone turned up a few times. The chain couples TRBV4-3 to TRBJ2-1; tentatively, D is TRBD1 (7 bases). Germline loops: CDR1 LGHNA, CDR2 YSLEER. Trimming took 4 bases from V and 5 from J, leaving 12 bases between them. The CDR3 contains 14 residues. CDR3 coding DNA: TGCGCCAGCAGCCGCGGGACAGACGACAATGAGCAGTTCTTC. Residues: CASSRGTDDNEQFF.

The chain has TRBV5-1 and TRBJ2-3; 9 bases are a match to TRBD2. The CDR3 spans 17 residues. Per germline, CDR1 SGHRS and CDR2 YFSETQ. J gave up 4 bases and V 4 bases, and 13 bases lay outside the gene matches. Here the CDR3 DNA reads TGCGCCAGCAGCCTCTCGGGGCCTAGCGGGAAACCAGATACGCAGTATTTT. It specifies CASSLSGPSGKPDTQYF.

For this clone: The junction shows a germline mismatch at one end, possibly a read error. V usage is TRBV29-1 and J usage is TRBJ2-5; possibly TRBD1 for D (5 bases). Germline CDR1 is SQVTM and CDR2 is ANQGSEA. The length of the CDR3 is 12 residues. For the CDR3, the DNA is TGCGGCGTCCCAGACAGTCAAGAGACCCAGTACTTC. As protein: CGVPDSQETQYF.

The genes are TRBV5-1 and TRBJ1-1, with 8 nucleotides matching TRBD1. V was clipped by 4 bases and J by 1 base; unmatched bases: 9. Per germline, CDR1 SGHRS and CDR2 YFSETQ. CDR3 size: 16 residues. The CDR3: CASSTTGVTRNTEAFF. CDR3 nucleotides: TGCGCCAGCAGCACGACAGGGGTAACGAGGAACACTGAAGCTTTCTTT.

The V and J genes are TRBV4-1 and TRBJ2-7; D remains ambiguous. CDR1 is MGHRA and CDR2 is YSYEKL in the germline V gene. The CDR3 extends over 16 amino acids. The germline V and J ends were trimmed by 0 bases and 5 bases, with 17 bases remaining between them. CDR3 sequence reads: CASSQEPPPVPHEQYF. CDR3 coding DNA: TGCGCCAGCAGCCAAGAGCCGCCCCCGGTCCCCCACGAGCAGTACTTC.

The CDR3 here is CASSESGWLEQYF. In nucleotides, the CDR3 is TGCGCCAGCAGTGAGTCGGGCTGGTTGGAGCAGTACTTC. The chain employs TRBV10-1 and TRBJ2-7, with D unresolved. This CDR3 has 13 residues. Trimming removed 0 bases at V and 7 bases at J, with 10 bases between. Germline values: CDR1 WNHNN, CDR2 SYGVQD (reference sequence).

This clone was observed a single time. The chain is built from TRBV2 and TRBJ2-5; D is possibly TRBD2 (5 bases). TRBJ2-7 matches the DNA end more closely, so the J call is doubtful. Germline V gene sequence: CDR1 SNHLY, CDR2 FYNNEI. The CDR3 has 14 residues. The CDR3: CASSEGRLAYEQYF. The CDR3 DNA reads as TGTGCCAGCAGTGAAGGTCGGCTAGCTTACGAGCAGTACTTC.

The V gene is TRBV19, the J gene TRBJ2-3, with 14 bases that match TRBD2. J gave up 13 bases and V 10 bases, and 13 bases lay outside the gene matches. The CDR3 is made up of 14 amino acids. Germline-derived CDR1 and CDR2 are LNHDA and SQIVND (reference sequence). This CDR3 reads CATGLAGGPSQKYF. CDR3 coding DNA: TGTGCCACCGGACTAGCGGGAGGCCCCAGTCAAAAGTATTTT.

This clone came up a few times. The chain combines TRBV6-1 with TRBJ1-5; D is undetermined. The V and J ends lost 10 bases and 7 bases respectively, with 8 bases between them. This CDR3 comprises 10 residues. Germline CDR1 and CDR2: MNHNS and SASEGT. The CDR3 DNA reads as TGTGCCACCGGGTCCCAGCCCCAGCATTTT. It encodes CATGSQPQHF.

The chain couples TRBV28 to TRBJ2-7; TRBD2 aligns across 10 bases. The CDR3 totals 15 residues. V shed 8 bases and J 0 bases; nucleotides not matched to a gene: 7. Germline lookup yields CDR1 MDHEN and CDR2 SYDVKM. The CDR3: CASGWVAGGSYEQYF. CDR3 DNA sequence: TGTGCCAGCGGGTGGGTAGCGGGAGGCTCCTACGAGCAGTACTTC.

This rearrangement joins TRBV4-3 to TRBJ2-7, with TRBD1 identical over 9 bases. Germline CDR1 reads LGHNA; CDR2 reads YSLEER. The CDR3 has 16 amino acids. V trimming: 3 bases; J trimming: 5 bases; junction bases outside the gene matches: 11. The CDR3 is CASSQTAGQGFDEQYF. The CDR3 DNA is TGCGCCAGCAGCCAGACCGCGGGACAGGGATTCGACGAGCAGTACTTC.

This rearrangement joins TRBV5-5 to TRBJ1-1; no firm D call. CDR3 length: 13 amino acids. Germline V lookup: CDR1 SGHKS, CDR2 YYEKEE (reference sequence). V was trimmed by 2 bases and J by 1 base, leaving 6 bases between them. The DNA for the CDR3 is TGTGCCAGCAGCTTTGACACGAACACTGAAGCTTTCTTT. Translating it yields CASSFDTNTEAFF.

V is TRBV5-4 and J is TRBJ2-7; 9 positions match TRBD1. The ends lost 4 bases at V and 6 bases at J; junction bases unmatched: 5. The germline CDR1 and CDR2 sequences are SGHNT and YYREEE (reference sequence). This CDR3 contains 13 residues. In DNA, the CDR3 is TGTGCCAGCAGCCGGGACAGGGCCCCCGAGCAGTACTTC. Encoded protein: CASSRDRAPEQYF.

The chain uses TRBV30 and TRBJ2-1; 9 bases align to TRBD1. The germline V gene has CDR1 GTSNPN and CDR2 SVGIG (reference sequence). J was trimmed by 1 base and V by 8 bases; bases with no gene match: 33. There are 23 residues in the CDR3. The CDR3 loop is CAGDPRGQGPNTDPGASYNEQFF. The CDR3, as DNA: TGTGCCGGCGACCCCCGTGGACAGGGGCCTAATACGGACCCCGGGGCATCCTACAATGAGCAGTTCTTC.

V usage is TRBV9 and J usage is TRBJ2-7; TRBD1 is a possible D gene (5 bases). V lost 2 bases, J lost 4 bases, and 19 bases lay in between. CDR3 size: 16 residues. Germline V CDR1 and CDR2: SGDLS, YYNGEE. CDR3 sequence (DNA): TGTGCCAGCAGCGTCCCTGGGGCGCCTTTTTCTTACGAGCAGTACTTC. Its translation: CASSVPGAPFSYEQYF. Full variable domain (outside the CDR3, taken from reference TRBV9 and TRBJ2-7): DSGVTQTPKHLITATGQRVTLRCSPRSGDLSVYWYQQSLDQGLQFLIQYYNGEERAKGNILERFSAQQFPDLHSELNLSSLELGDSALYFCASSVPGAPFSYEQYFGPGTRLTVT.

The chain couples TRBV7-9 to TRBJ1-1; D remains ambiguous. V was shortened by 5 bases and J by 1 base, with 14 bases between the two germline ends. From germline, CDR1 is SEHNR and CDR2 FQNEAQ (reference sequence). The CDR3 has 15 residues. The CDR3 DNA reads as TGTGCCAGCAGCCACATTGGGGAGAGGAACACTGAAGCTTTCTTT. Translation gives CASSHIGERNTEAFF.

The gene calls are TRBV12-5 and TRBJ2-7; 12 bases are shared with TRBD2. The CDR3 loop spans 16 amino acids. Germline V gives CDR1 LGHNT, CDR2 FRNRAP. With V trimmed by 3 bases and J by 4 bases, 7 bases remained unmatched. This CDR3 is CASGFLAGGPGYEQYF. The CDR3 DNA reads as TGTGCTAGTGGTTTTCTAGCGGGAGGGCCGGGTTACGAGCAGTACTTC.

In DNA, the CDR3 is TGTGCCAGCAGTTACTCGTGGGGACTAGCTCTATACGAGCAGTACTTC. Its translation is CASSYSWGLALYEQYF. V gene TRBV6-6 combines with J gene TRBJ2-7, with TRBD2 identical over 9 bases. V shed 0 bases, J shed 4 bases, and the junction held 7 bases outside the gene matches. Germline CDR1 reads MNHNY; CDR2 reads SVGAGI (reference sequence). The length of the CDR3 is 16 residues.

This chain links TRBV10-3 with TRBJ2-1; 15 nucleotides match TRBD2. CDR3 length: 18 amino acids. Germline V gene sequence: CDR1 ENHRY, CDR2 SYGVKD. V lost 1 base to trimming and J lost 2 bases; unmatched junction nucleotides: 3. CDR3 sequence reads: CAISEFRTSGRAYNEQFF. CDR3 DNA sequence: TGTGCCATCAGTGAGTTTAGGACTAGCGGGAGGGCCTACAATGAGCAGTTCTTC.